Reported below is one T cell receptor (beta chain). Its antigen target is currently unknown. No quality values exist for individual bases; no much larger clone is one base distant. Including cysteine and phenylalanine, the CDR3 has 15 amino acids. The CDR3 DNA has 45 bases and is translated from base 1. The germline V gene supplies CDR1 SGHTA and CDR2 FQGNSA. The junction shows trimming of 5 bases on V and 3 bases on J, plus 17 bases between the germline ends. The sample belongs to a study of blood T cell repertoires in COVID-19 (dated by TCRdb to 2020 to 2022). With regard to the full study: The collaborator samples originated in the United States, Italy and Spain and spanned the acute and convalescent phases of COVID-19. Where HLA class I and class II types were available, the types were taken from metadata supplied by the sample provider, not from assay-based typing. The samples were drawn from the first 160 participants of the ongoing ImmuneRACE study and from 950 to 1,500 subjects provided by 6 global collaborators. Deeply sampled blood TCRbeta repertoires from subjects exposed to, actively infected with, or recovered from COVID-19 were included in the dataset. The prospective study material was composed of cDNA or gDNA derived from T cells, B-cell-depleted T cells, or PBMCs. The repertoires were made available in a free public database intended to serve as a resource for research on the immune response to SARS-CoV-2. Sample metadata almost always included a de-identified subject ID, COVID-19 status, age in years and sex. Overall results and qualifications from the work: The amount of clinical and demographic metadata varied by source and participant and was provided uncurated.

The immunoSEQ Assay, a bias-controlled multiplex PCR, was used to amplify TCRbeta CDR3 regions from genomic DNA. On the authors' methods: Within the assay, amplification of reference gene primers was used to estimate how many nucleated cells each sample contained. Sequence reads were collapsed and filtered to measure the absolute abundance of every unique TCRbeta CDR3 rearrangement. For each sample, productive Simpson clonality was calculated by taking the square root of Simpson's diversity index across productive rearrangements. TCRdb mirrors the immuneACCESS table, restricted to in-frame sequences. Some clones are absent from its copies; in checked studies, under half trace to an unresolved V gene, and the reason for the others is unknown. V and J calls and clone size come straight from that table; D and trimming were deduced from the DNA. The sample records 250,000 or so clones, around 90% of which are singletons. Less than 1% of the sample comes from the top ten.

Samples from volunteer blood donors who had recovered from COVID-19 were contributed by a second Seattle source. The collaborating institutions used their own protocols to collect whole blood in K2EDTA tubes. For TCRbeta analysis, collaborators shipped samples in one of three forms: frozen whole blood, isolated PBMCs, or DNA extracted from either of those sample types. Input material: peripheral blood. The rearranged chain carries TRBV7-2 and TRBJ2-7; the D region possibly corresponds to TRBD2 (6 bases align). The clonotype was recovered from a woman in her 40s who had recovered from COVID-19. The CDR3 here reads CASSPNPSSGYEQYF. The DNA sequence reads TGTGCCAGCAGCCCGAATCCGAGTAGCGGCTACGAGCAGTACTTC.